These 23 T cell receptor beta chains share one sample of origin, sequenced in a study of T cells in tumors after PD-1 blockade. Generated by immunoSEQ multiplex PCR, the TCRdb table keeps only in-frame clones and is missing some. This sample has roughly 59,000 clones, with around 80% found just once. The sample in question was PBMCs, obtained before anti-PD-1 treatment. The receptors were sampled from a human donor with basal cell carcinoma.

The V and J genes are TRBV28 and TRBJ2-1, with TRBD1 matching over 11 bases. The CDR3 sequence is 12 residues long. Germline V gives CDR1 MDHEN, CDR2 SYDVKM. V gave up 5 bases and J gave up 16 bases; unmatched junction bases: 7. In DNA form, the CDR3 reads TGTGCCAGCAGTACAAGGACAGGGGGCCTATTCTTC. Encoded protein: CASSTRTGGLFF.

This chain joins TRBV7-2 and TRBJ1-5; 7 nucleotides agree with TRBD1. Germline V gene lookup returns CDR1 SGHTA and CDR2 FQGNSA. CDR3 length: 15 residues. V trimming: 5 bases; J trimming: 6 bases; junction bases outside the gene matches: 10. Here the CDR3 reads CASSLGGGDVQPQHF. In DNA, the CDR3 is TGTGCCAGCAGCCTAGGGGGCGGGGACGTTCAGCCCCAGCATTTT.

In DNA form, the CDR3 reads TGTGCCAGCAGTGCCCCAGGCTTTAGGGGGGAGCTGTTTTTT. Amino acid sequence: CASSAPGFRGELFF. The chain uses TRBV25-1 and TRBJ2-2; D remains unclear. Per germline, CDR1 MGHDK and CDR2 SYGVNS. Trimming stripped 4 bases from V and 8 bases from J, with 14 bases between. This CDR3 spans 14 amino acids.

This clone was observed a handful of times. The V and J genes are TRBV15 and TRBJ1-2; the match to TRBD1 covers 8 bases. J lost 8 bases, V lost 2 bases, and 13 bases had no gene match. From germline, CDR1 is LNHNV and CDR2 YYDKDF (reference sequence). This CDR3 region has 16 residues. CDR3 DNA sequence: TGTGCCACCAGCAGACATGGACTCAGGGGGCAGGGAGGCTACACCTTC. Protein sequence: CATSRHGLRGQGGYTF. The full variable domain, its missing parts supplied by reference TRBV15 and TRBJ1-2, is DAMVIQNPRYQVTQFGKPVTLSCSQTLNHNVMYWYQQKSSQAPKLLFHYYDKDFNNEADTPDNFQSRRPNTSFCFLDIRSPGLGDTAMYLCATSRHGLRGQGGYTFGSGTRLTVV.

The chain carries TRBV5-1 and TRBJ2-2; 11 nucleotides line up with TRBD2. From germline, CDR1 is SGHRS and CDR2 YFSETQ. The CDR3 spans 16 residues. V dropped 3 bases and J dropped 1; count of bases not matched to a gene: 2. The CDR3 region is CASSSSGGRNTGELFF. CDR3 DNA sequence: TGCGCCAGCAGCTCTAGCGGGGGGCGGAACACCGGGGAGCTGTTTTTT.

The CDR3 coding sequence is TGTGCCAGTACCGACCGGGACAGGGGTAGTGAAAAACTGTTTTTT. The encoded protein is CASTDRDRGSEKLFF. The rearrangement joins TRBV19 to TRBJ1-4, with 10 bases matching TRBD1. Trimming removed 7 bases from V and 7 bases from J; junction bases left unmatched: 9. This CDR3 contains 15 residues. Germline CDR1 reads LNHDA; CDR2 reads SQIVND (reference sequence).

This chain connects TRBV2 to TRBJ2-5; D possibly matches TRBD1 or TRBD2 (5 bases each). The V end lost 5 bases, the J end lost 3 bases, and 16 bases lay between the germline ends. Germline values: CDR1 SNHLY, CDR2 FYNNEI. The CDR3 loop spans 15 amino acids. The CDR3 DNA follows: TGTGCCAGCAGTAGTCCGGGGACCGGAAAAGAGACCCAGTACTTC. Its translation is CASSSPGTGKETQYF.

In this sample, this clone turned up once. The V and J genes are TRBV7-9 and TRBJ1-1, with TRBD1 identical over 7 bases. This CDR3 region has 13 residues. J was trimmed by 7 bases and V by 1 base; bases with no gene match: 3. The germline CDR1 and CDR2 sequences are SEHNR and FQNEAQ (reference sequence). The DNA for the CDR3 is TGTGCCAGCAGCTTAGGACAGGGCGGTGAAGCTTTCTTT. It yields the protein CASSLGQGGEAFF.

Notes on this clone: Other DNA sequences in the same sample also yield this CDR3. The V and J genes are TRBV6-6 and TRBJ1-2, with TRBD1 identical over 7 bases. After removal of 2 bases from V and 6 bases from J, the junction contained 3 bases not matched to a gene. Germline CDR1 and CDR2: MNHNY and SVGAGI (reference sequence). The CDR3 runs 13 residues. CDR3 loop: CASSYGQGDGYTF. CDR3 nucleotides: TGTGCCAGCAGTTACGGGCAGGGGGATGGCTACACCTTC.

This sequence joins TRBV7-8 and TRBJ1-1; no definite D call. Germline V gives CDR1 SGHVS, CDR2 FQNEAQ. V was shortened by 6 bases and J by 3 bases, with 11 bases between the two germline ends. The CDR3 extends over 13 amino acids. The CDR3 protein is CASREGTDTEAFF. DNA of the CDR3: TGTGCCAGCAGGGAGGGAACAGACACTGAAGCTTTCTTT.

This clone was detected once. The chain has TRBV5-1 and TRBJ2-3; 7 nucleotides match TRBD2. V shed 1 base, J shed 3 bases, and the junction held 5 bases outside the gene matches. CDR1 SGHRS and CDR2 YFSETQ come from the germline V gene. This CDR3 comprises 15 residues. The CDR3 is CASSLMGEGTDTQYF. In DNA form, the CDR3 reads TGCGCCAGCAGCTTGATGGGGGAGGGAACAGATACGCAGTATTTT.

The chain employs TRBV15 and TRBJ2-1; 7 bases match TRBD1. This CDR3 is 15 amino acids long. The J segment lost 2 bases and the V segment lost 0 bases, leaving 1 base of the junction unmatched. Germline CDR1 is LNHNV and CDR2 is YYDKDF (reference sequence). This CDR3 is CATSRETGTYNEQFF. DNA for the CDR3: TGTGCCACCAGCAGAGAGACAGGGACCTACAATGAGCAGTTCTTC.

The chain combines TRBV6-5 with TRBJ1-5; TRBD1 agrees at 8 bases. CDR3 length equals 15 residues. V was clipped by 6 bases and J by 0 bases; unmatched bases: 4. Per germline, CDR1 MNHEY and CDR2 SVGAGI. This chain's CDR3 is CASRLQGDSNQPQHF. The CDR3 DNA follows: TGTGCCAGCAGGTTACAGGGGGATAGCAATCAGCCCCAGCATTTT.

The chain couples TRBV21-1 to TRBJ1-1; whether TRBD1, the table's D call, matches the DNA was not checked. TRBV21-1 is assigned pseudogene status. The CDR3 spans 13 residues. In DNA form, the CDR3 reads TGTGCCAGCAGCCCGGGACAGAACACTGAAGCTTTCTTT. It translates to CASSPGQNTEAFF.

The chain employs TRBV6-5 and TRBJ2-3; TRBD1 matches 9 bases. The germline gives CDR1 MNHEY, CDR2 SVGAGI. V was clipped by 0 bases and J by 3 bases; unmatched bases: 4. The CDR3 runs 16 residues. CDR3 sequence: CASSYSSGQGTDTQYF. CDR3 coding DNA: TGTGCCAGCAGTTACTCCTCGGGACAGGGAACAGATACGCAGTATTTT.

The chain links TRBV30 to TRBJ1-6; 10 nucleotides line up with TRBD1. Looked up from germline, CDR1 is GTSNPN and CDR2 is SVGIG (reference sequence). This CDR3 has 14 amino acids. With 3 bases clipped from V and 9 bases from J, the junction kept 5 bases outside the gene matches. The CDR3 nucleotides read TGTGCCTGGAGGCGACAGGGGGCGGGTTCACCCCTCCACTTT. This translates into CAWRRQGAGSPLHF.

The V gene is TRBV19, the J gene TRBJ1-1, with TRBD1 matching 10 bases. Germline CDR1 and CDR2: LNHDA and SQIVND (reference sequence). CDR3 length equals 12 residues. The V and J ends lost 4 bases and 12 bases, in that order; junction bases with no gene match: 5. CDR3 bases: TGTGCCAGTAGTACGAGACAGGGGGCATCTTTCTTT. It yields the protein CASSTRQGASFF.

J is TRBJ2-1 and V is TRBV10-2, with a weak D call TRBD2 (7 bases). Trimming cost V 6 bases and J 13 bases, with 13 bases left between them. This CDR3 region has 11 residues. CDR1 and CDR2 from the germline V gene are WSHSY and SAAADI. As DNA, the CDR3 is TGCGCCAGCAGAGGGGGGACTATACAGTTCTTC. Protein product: CASRGGTIQFF.

J is TRBJ2-1 and V is TRBV9, with D tentatively TRBD1 or TRBD2 (5 bases each). The ends were cut back, 0 bases at V and 6 bases at J, with 10 bases in the middle. The CDR3 length is 14 residues. Germline V gene data show CDR1 as SGDLS and CDR2 as YYNGEE. The CDR3 is CASSVAGTANEQFF. CDR3 coding DNA: TGTGCCAGCAGCGTAGCGGGGACCGCCAATGAGCAGTTCTTC.

CDR3 loop: CASSQGMNTEAFF. CDR3 in DNA: TGTGCCAGCAGCCAGGGGATGAACACTGAAGCTTTCTTT. The gene calls are TRBV2 and TRBJ1-1, with a tentative D call TRBD1 (6 bases). Germline-derived CDR1 and CDR2 are SNHLY and FYNNEI. V was shortened by 6 bases and J by 0 bases, with 8 bases between the two germline ends. The length of the CDR3 is 13 residues.

The CDR3 loop is CATSRGLTGSGNQPQHF. The CDR3 DNA follows: TGTGCCACCAGCAGGGGTTTGACAGGGAGTGGCAATCAGCCCCAGCATTTT. The rearrangement links TRBV15 to TRBJ1-5, with 7 bases matching TRBD1. The CDR3 spans 17 residues. The germline gives CDR1 LNHNV, CDR2 YYDKDF (reference sequence). Trimming took 3 bases from V and 2 from J; bases not matched to a gene: 10.

V usage is TRBV3-1 (or the pseudogene TRBV3-2) and J usage is TRBJ2-7, with unresolved D. V dropped 2 bases and J dropped 2 bases, with 10 bases sitting between them. CDR1 is LGHDT and CDR2 is YNNKEL in the germline V gene (reference sequence). CDR3 length equals 14 residues. The CDR3 loop reads CASSQQAGPYEQYF. The CDR3 DNA reads TGTGCCAGCAGCCAACAGGCCGGACCCTACGAGCAGTACTTC.

CDR3 region: CASSPQGWTEAFF. CDR3 bases: TGTGCCAGCTCACCACAGGGATGGACTGAAGCTTTCTTT. The chain joins TRBV18 to TRBJ1-1; no firm D call. The ends were cut back, 1 base at V and 5 bases at J, with 8 bases in the middle. The CDR3 consists of 13 residues. CDR1 and CDR2 from the germline V gene are KGHSH and LQKENI.